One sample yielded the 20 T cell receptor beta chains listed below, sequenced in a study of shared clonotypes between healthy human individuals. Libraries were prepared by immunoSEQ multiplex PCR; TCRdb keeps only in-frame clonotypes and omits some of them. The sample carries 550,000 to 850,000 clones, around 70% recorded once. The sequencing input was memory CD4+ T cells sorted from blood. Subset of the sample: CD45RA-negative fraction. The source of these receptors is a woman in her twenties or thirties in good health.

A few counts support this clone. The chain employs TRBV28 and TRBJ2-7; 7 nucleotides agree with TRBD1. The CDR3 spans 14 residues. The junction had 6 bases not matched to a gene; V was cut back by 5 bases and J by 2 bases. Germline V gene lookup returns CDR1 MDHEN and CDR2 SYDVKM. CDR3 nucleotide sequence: TGTGCCAGCAGTCGGGACAGCGTGCCCTACGAGCAGTACTTC. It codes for CASSRDSVPYEQYF.

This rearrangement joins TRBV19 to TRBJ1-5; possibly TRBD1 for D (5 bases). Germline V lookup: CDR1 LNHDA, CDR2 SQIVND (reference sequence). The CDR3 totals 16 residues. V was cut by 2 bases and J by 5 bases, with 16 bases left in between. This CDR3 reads CASSIHGGDRYQPQHF. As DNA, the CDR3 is TGTGCCAGTAGTATACATGGAGGGGACCGCTATCAGCCCCAGCATTTT.

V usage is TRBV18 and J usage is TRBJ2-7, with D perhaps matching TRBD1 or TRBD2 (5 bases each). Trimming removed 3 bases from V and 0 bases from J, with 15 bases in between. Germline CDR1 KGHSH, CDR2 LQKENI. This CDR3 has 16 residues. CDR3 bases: TGTGCCAGCTCACCCACAACGGGACGGAGCTCCTACGAGCAGTACTTC. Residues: CASSPTTGRSSYEQYF.

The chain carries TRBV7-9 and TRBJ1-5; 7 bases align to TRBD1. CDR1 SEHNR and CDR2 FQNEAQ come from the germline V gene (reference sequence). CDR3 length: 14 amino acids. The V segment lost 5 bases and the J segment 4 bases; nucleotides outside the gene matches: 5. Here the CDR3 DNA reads TGTGCCAGCAGCCGACAGGGACTTAATCAGCCCCAGCATTTT. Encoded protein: CASSRQGLNQPQHF.

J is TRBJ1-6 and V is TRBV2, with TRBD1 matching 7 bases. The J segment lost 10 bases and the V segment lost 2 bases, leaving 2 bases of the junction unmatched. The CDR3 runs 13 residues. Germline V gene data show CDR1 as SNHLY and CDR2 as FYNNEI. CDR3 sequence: CASSEQGGSPLHF. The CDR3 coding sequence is TGTGCCAGCAGTGAACAGGGGGGCTCACCCCTCCACTTT. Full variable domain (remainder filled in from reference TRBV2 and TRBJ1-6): EPEVTQTPSHQVTQMGQEVILRCVPISNHLYFYWYRQILGQKVEFLVSFYNNEISEKSEIFDDQFSVERPDGSNFTLKIRSTKLEDSAMYFCASSEQGGSPLHFGNGTRLTVT.

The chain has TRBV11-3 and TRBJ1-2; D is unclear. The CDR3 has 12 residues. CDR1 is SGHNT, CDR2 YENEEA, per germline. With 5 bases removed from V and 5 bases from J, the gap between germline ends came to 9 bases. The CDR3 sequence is CASSPDGYGYTF. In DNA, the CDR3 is TGTGCCAGCAGCCCGGACGGGTATGGCTACACCTTC. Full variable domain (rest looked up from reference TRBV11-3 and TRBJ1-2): EAGVVQSPRYKIIEKKQPVAFWCNPISGHNTLYWYLQNLGQGPELLIRYENEEAVDDSQLPKDRFSAERLKGVDSTLKIQPAELGDSAVYLCASSPDGYGYTFGSGTRLTVV.

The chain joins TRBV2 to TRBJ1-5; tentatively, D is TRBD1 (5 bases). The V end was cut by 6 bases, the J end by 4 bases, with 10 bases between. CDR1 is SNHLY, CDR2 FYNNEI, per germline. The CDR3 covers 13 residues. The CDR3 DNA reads TGTGCCAGCAGACCGACAGAAAATCAGCCCCAGCATTTT. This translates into CASRPTENQPQHF.

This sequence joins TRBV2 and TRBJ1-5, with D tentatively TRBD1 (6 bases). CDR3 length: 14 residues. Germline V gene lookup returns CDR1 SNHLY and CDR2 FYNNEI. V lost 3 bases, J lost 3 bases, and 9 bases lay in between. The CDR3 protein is CASSDGQLNQPQHF. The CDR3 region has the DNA TGTGCCAGCAGTGATGGACAGCTCAATCAGCCCCAGCATTTT.

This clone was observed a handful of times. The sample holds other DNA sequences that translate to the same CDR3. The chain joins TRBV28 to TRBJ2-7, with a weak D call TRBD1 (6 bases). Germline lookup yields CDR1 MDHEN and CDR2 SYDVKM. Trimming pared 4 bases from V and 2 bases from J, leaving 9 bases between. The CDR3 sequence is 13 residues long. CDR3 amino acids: CASSSGTTYEQYF. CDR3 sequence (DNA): TGTGCCAGCAGTTCCGGGACAACCTACGAGCAGTACTTC.

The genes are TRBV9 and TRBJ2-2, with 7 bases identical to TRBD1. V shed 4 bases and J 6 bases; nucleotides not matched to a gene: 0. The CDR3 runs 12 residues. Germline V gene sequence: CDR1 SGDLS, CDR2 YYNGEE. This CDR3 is CASSTGAGELFF. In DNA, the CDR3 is TGTGCCAGCAGCACAGGGGCCGGGGAGCTGTTTTTT.

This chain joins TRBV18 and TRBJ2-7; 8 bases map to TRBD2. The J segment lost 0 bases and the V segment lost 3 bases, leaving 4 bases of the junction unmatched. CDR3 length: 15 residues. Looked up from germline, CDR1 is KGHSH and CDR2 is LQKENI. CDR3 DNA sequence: TGTGCCAGCTCACCCGTTAGCGGGAACTCCTACGAGCAGTACTTC. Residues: CASSPVSGNSYEQYF.

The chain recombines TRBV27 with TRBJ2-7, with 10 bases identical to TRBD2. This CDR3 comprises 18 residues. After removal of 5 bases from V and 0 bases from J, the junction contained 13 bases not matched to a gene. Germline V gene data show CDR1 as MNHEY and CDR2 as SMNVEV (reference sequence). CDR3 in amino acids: CASSISGGSAPTSYEQYF. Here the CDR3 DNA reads TGTGCCAGCAGTATTAGCGGGGGGTCCGCCCCTACCTCCTACGAGCAGTACTTC.

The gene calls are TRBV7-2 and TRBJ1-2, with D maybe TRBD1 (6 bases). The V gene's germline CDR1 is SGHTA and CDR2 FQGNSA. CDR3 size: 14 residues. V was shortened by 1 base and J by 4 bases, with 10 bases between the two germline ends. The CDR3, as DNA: TGTGCCAGCAGCTTAGGGACAGCTCCCTATGGCTACACCTTC. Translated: CASSLGTAPYGYTF.

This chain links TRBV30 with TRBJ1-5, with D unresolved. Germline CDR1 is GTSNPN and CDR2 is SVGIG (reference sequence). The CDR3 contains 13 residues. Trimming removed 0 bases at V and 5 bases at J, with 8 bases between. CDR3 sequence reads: CAWSVQSDQPQHF. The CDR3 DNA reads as TGTGCCTGGAGTGTACAAAGCGATCAGCCCCAGCATTTT.

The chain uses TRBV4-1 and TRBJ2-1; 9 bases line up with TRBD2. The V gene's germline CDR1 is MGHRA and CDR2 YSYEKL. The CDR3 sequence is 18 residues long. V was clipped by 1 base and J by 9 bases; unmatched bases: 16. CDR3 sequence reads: CASSQGILTSGYAAEQFF. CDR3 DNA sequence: TGCGCCAGCAGCCAAGGGATCCTTACTAGCGGGTACGCTGCTGAGCAGTTCTTC.

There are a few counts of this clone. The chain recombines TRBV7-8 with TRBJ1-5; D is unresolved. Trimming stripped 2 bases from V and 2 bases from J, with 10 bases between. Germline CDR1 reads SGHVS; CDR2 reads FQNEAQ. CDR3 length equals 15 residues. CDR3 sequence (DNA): TGTGCCAGCAGCTTAAGCTCGTCACGCAATCAGCCCCAGCATTTT. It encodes CASSLSSSRNQPQHF.

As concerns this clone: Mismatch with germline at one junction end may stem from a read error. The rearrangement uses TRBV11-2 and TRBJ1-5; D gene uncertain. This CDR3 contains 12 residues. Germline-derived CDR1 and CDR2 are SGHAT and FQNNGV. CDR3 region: CASRDPTRRDPF. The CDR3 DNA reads TGTGCCAGCAGGGATCCGACAAGAAGAGACCCTTTT.

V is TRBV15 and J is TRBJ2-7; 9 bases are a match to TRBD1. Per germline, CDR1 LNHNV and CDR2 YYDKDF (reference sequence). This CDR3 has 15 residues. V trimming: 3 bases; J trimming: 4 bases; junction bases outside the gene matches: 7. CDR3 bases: TGTGCCACCAGCAGTACAGGGGGCGTCCAGTACGAGCAGTACTTC. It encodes CATSSTGGVQYEQYF. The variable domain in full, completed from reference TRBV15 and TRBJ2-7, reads DAMVIQNPRYQVTQFGKPVTLSCSQTLNHNVMYWYQQKSSQAPKLLFHYYDKDFNNEADTPDNFQSRRPNTSFCFLDIRSPGLGDTAMYLCATSSTGGVQYEQYFGPGTRLTVT.

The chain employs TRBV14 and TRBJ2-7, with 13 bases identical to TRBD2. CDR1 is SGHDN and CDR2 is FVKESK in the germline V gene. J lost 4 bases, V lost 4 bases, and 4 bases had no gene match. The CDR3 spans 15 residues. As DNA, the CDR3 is TGTGCCAGCAGCCCAACGGGACTAGCGGGATACGAGCAGTACTTC. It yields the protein CASSPTGLAGYEQYF.

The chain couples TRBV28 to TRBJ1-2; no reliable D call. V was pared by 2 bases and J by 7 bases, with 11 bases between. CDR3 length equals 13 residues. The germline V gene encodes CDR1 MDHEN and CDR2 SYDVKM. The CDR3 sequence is CASSLEGESGYTF. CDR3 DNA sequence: TGTGCCAGCAGTTTAGAGGGAGAAAGTGGCTACACCTTC.